This TCR beta chain originates from a study of molecular identifiers for immune sequencing clone quantification. In the study overall: Replicate experiments took RNA from around 20,000 or 100,000 naive CD8 cells, divided it five ways and sequenced four. General study findings and limits: Spiked Jurkat TCR RNA originating from one cell could reportedly be identified amid more than 800,000 naive cells. More than 97% of effector molecules, versus under 1% of naive-cell molecules, belonged to clones above 20 RNA copies.

TCRdb processed the PCR reads anew with MiXCR; each CDR3 protein has one entry. The sample shows about half a million distinct CDR3 sequences, roughly 26% of them seen only once. Libraries used about 19,000 to 1,000,000 sorted naive CD8 T cells and 10%, 30% or 50% RNA input. The germline V gene encodes CDR1 MNHNY and CDR2 SVGAGI (reference sequence). Trimming took off 7 bases at V and 6 bases at J, with 16 bases between the two ends. CDR3 length: 13 residues. Comment on this clonotype: Its antigen remains unknown. Just one base apart from a much larger clone, this may be a read error.

Source material: naive CD8+ T cells from blood, with Jurkat cell RNA spiked in. Subset denoted: FACS-sorted CD8+CD4-CCR7+CD45RA+ naive T cells. This chain joins TRBV6-6 and TRBJ2-7; D not resolved. The clonotype originates from a human donor in good health. Some libraries in this study had Jurkat cell RNA spiked in. As DNA, the CDR3 is TGTGCCAGCACCTCTAGGTCGATAGTCGAGCAGTACTTC. Protein: CASTSRSIVEQYF.